In this sample, the clone carrying this TCR beta chain turned up once. This sample was taken from a study of blood T cell repertoires in COVID-19. Study as a whole: Samples taken during acute and convalescent COVID-19 were collected in the United States, Italy and Spain. PBMCs, B-cell-depleted T cells, or T cells were the source of the cDNA or gDNA that made up the material.

The CDR3 consists of 14 residues. The ends were cut back, 6 bases at V and 10 bases at J, with 19 bases in the middle. The V gene's germline CDR1 is MNHEY and CDR2 SMNVEV (reference sequence). Authors' processing steps: Nucleated cell counts were estimated from reference gene primer amplification. Sequenced by immunoSEQ multiplex PCR; TCRdb stores in-frame clones only, minus some. That table furnishes V, J and clone size, whereas the DNA furnished D and trimming. The sample carries a few hundred thousand clones, more than 80% recorded once. The rearrangement links TRBV27 to TRBJ2-1; possible D gene TRBD1, 6 bases. The sample was peripheral blood. This sequence was found in a man under 40 who had recovered from COVID-19. This CDR3 reads CASSALQGLGEQFF. The CDR3, as DNA: TGTGCCAGCAGCGCGCTGCAGGGGTTGGGGGAGCAGTTCTTC.